The T cell receptor beta chain under discussion was sequenced for a study of blood T cells in healthy people across ages (dated by TCRdb to the mid-2010s). Broadly, across the study: Template switching captured roughly one uniquely barcoded TCR beta cDNA molecule per two T cells in model experiments. For two donors (one aged 18 to 29 and one aged 80 or older), the study analyzed two additional independent replicas of 1 million unique cDNA reads from the same blood draw. To avoid experimental bias, donors of different ages were randomly spread across the sequencing lanes. Age-related changes in TCR beta repertoire diversity were measured in the study by deep sequencing normalized with unique cDNA molecular identifiers. The donors were split into four age groups: young (average roughly 15 years), middle-aged (roughly 39), aged (about 62) and long-lived (about 74). Overall results and qualifications from the work: Observed TCR beta diversity per million T cells fell roughly linearly with age, and a significant reduction was already apparent by age roughly 40. Estimates of total diversity based on one million sequenced T cells were regarded as lower bounds and as underestimates. Since profiling was done on bulk unsorted PBMCs, naive and antigen-experienced compartments could not be conclusively compared. Compared with the aged group, more naive CD4+ T cells, fewer expanded clones and increased TCR diversity were shown by the long-lived group, suggesting age selection. Donor CMV infection status was unknown, potentially confounding age-related changes in expanded clonotypes. There was a strong correlation between observed TCR beta diversity and the percentage of naive T cells measured by flow cytometry.

Taken from the germline V gene (reference sequence), the CDR1 and CDR2 loops are MNHNY and SVGAGI. From the cysteine up to the phenylalanine, the CDR3 has a length of 14 residues. Here the CDR3 DNA is all that survives: 42 bases in frame from base 1. V lost 2 bases and J lost 6 bases, and the count of bases not matched to a germline gene is 6. About this clonotype: Its cognate antigen has yet to be identified. No much larger clonotype is one base removed from it; base qualities were not supplied.

The approximately 41 donors, aged about 6 to 100 years, were systemically healthy Caucasian individuals from Russia. Each donor gave around 9.8 milliliters of peripheral blood, collected into EDTA-treated Vacutainer tubes. PBMCs were isolated by Ficoll-Paque density-gradient centrifugation, with at least 6 million obtained per sample. Total RNA, at least 6 micrograms per sample, was extracted from PBMCs with Trizol reagent. For every donor, an aliquot of PBMCs went through flow cytometry to measure the percentages of naive CD45RAhigh/CD27high T cells. The library was produced with 5' RACE. The data were produced on an Illumina HiSeq 2500. The second PCR ran for about 6 to 11 cycles and used a J-beta primer mix along with a sample-barcoded 5' primer. A template-switch 5' adaptor carrying 12 random nucleotides introduced a unique molecular identifier onto each TCR beta cDNA molecule. Each sample yielded at least 2.5 million CDR3-containing paired-end reads. The Mint cDNA synthesis kit, primed by a TRBC-specific oligonucleotide, was used to synthesize first-strand cDNA from all RNA. All cDNA was treated with uracil-DNA glycosylase and then went through a first 18-cycle PCR with the universal primers M1SS and BC2_uni_R. The authors' pipeline ran thus. Each sample was normalized by randomly selecting 1 million high-quality reads, each carrying a distinct molecular identifier. Instead of being binned into consensus sequences, reads that shared molecular identifiers were thrown out. MiTCR, with a Q25 quality threshold and the strictest error-elimination algorithm, was used for CDR3 identification, clonotype clustering and error correction. A nonparametric unseen species model using Euler transformation provided a lower-bound estimate of total TCR beta diversity. In TCRdb, the public reads were trimmed at Q25 with fastp and aligned with MiXCR, with productive beta chains retained. For every CDR3 protein sequence, its rows merge into one entry that carries the most common genes and DNA. The V and J calls were determined by TCRdb, not by the authors. This sample holds more than 1.4 million distinct CDR3 sequences; 42% were observed only once. The ten largest make up 7% to 9.5% of the sample.

Sequenced material: blood. The chain links TRBV6-6 with TRBJ1-2; 7 bases in between match TRBD1. This TCR was recovered from a young woman in good health. The DNA reads TGTGCCAGCAGTTACGGAGGGGGCGTGGATGGCTACACCTTC. Translated, it gives CASSYGGGVDGYTF.